One and the same sample provided the 31 T cell receptor beta chains below, sequenced in a study of long-term antiretroviral therapy in people with HIV (dated by TCRdb to between 2021 and 2022). The immunoSEQ hsTCRB v3.0 assay was used at survey level resolution for TRB variable region sequencing. What TCRdb holds here is the immuneACCESS table cut down to in-frame rearrangements. Part of the clones is not present; checked against another copy, under half of the missing clones reflect an unresolved V gene, and the others are unexplained. This sample comprises tens of thousands of clones, 80% of them detected only once. The ten largest clones capture about 7.3% of the sample. This specimen was unsorted PBMCs, taken 0.3 years after starting antiretroviral therapy. Receptors were obtained from a middle-aged man with HIV.

The chain links TRBV27 to TRBJ2-5, with D hard to call. Trimming cost V 8 bases and J 3 bases, with 10 bases left between them. Germline loops: CDR1 MNHEY, CDR2 SMNVEV (reference sequence). The CDR3 is 12 residues long. The CDR3 loop is CASSGREETQYF. The CDR3 coding sequence is TGTGCCAGCTCGGGTCGCGAAGAGACCCAGTACTTC.

This clone showed up just once. The chain is built from TRBV11-2 and TRBJ2-1; 12 bases align to TRBD2. CDR3 length equals 15 residues. Germline loops: CDR1 SGHAT, CDR2 FQNNGV. After removal of 0 bases from V and 7 bases from J, the junction contained 1 base not matched to a gene. CDR3 nucleotides: TGTGCCAGCAGCTTAGAACTAGCGGGGGGTAATGAGCAGTTCTTC. It encodes CASSLELAGGNEQFF.

The V gene is TRBV7-8, the J gene TRBJ1-1; tentatively, D is TRBD1 (5 bases). Germline-derived CDR1 and CDR2 are SGHVS and FQNEAQ. V lost 6 bases and J 5 bases, leaving 10 bases between the germline ends. The length of the CDR3 is 12 residues. The CDR3 sequence: CASRTGGTEAFF. CDR3 bases: TGTGCCAGCAGGACGGGGGGGACTGAAGCTTTCTTT.

The rearrangement links TRBV5-1 to TRBJ2-1, with D perhaps matching TRBD1 (6 bases). Germline assignment: CDR1 SGHRS and CDR2 YFSETQ. V was clipped by 0 bases and J by 7 bases, with 17 bases between them. CDR3 length: 16 residues. CDR3 sequence: CASSLGTVSRGNEQFF. CDR3 nucleotide sequence: TGCGCCAGCAGCTTGGGGACAGTCTCTAGGGGGAATGAGCAGTTCTTC.

The rearrangement joins TRBV12-5 to TRBJ2-1, with D possibly matching TRBD2 (7 bases). The V end lost 5 bases, the J end lost 13 bases, and 24 bases lay between the germline ends. The CDR3 has 15 amino acids. Germline V lookup: CDR1 LGHNT, CDR2 FRNRAP. CDR3 sequence: CASGRDDGGGPYQFF. The CDR3 region has the DNA TGTGCTAGTGGTCGGGACGATGGGGGGGGGCCATACCAGTTCTTC.

V usage is TRBV29-1 and J usage is TRBJ2-7; weak D call: TRBD2 (7 bases). This CDR3 is built from 14 residues. Trimming removed 4 bases at V and 3 bases at J, with 16 bases between. Per the germline V gene, CDR1 is SQVTM and CDR2 is ANQGSEA. The CDR3 spells CSVVGGAVGYEQYF. DNA for the CDR3: TGCAGCGTTGTGGGGGGGGCCGTAGGCTACGAGCAGTACTTC.

The chain uses TRBV4-3 and TRBJ1-3, with TRBD1 matching 8 bases. The trim removed 2 bases at V and 3 bases at J, leaving 9 bases unmatched. Looked up from germline, CDR1 is LGHNA and CDR2 is YSLEER. The CDR3 is 17 residues long. The CDR3 region is CASSQTQGARFGNTIYF. In DNA, the CDR3 is TGCGCCAGCAGCCAAACGCAGGGGGCGCGGTTTGGAAACACCATATATTTT.

The CDR3 coding sequence is TGTGCCAGCAGCTTCGACAGTGGGATATACAATGAGCAGTTCTTC. Protein sequence: CASSFDSGIYNEQFF. The chain recombines TRBV7-2 with TRBJ2-1, with D possibly being TRBD1 (5 bases). CDR3 length: 15 amino acids. The V gene's germline CDR1 is SGHTA and CDR2 FQGNSA. V dropped 3 bases and J dropped 4 bases, with 13 bases sitting between them.

The gene calls are TRBV29-1 and TRBJ1-1; tentative D call: TRBD1 (6 bases). In germline, CDR1 is SQVTM, CDR2 ANQGSEA. This CDR3 contains 13 residues. The ends were cut back, 5 bases at V and 7 bases at J, with 17 bases in the middle. The CDR3 loop reads CSVMGGPHREAFF. CDR3 coding DNA: TGCAGCGTTATGGGGGGCCCCCATCGTGAAGCTTTCTTT.

V gene TRBV4-3 combines with J gene TRBJ2-7, with 8 bases identical to TRBD1. Trimming cost V 1 base and J 5 bases; bases outside gene matches: 7. This CDR3 contains 15 residues. CDR1 and CDR2 (germline): LGHNA, YSLEER. CDR3 coding DNA: TGCGCCAGCAGCCAAGCTTTGAACAGGGGGGACGAGCAGTACTTC. Its translation: CASSQALNRGDEQYF.

The chain carries TRBV30 and TRBJ2-3; the match to TRBD1 covers 10 bases. With V trimmed by 2 bases and J by 4 bases, 6 bases remained unmatched. The length of the CDR3 is 15 residues. The germline V gene encodes CDR1 GTSNPN and CDR2 SVGIG (reference sequence). The CDR3 here is CAWSPWTGGSDTQYF. The DNA of the CDR3 is TGTGCCTGGAGTCCCTGGACAGGGGGGTCAGATACGCAGTATTTT.

The CDR3 is CASERNGVFRDTQYF. The CDR3 DNA is TGTGCCAGCGAGAGGAACGGGGTCTTCAGAGATACGCAGTATTTT. The chain links TRBV2 to TRBJ2-3, with a possible D match to TRBD2 (5 bases). V lost 8 bases and J lost 5, with 20 bases in between. This CDR3 comprises 15 residues. Germline CDR1 SNHLY, CDR2 FYNNEI.

The V and J genes are TRBV19 and TRBJ2-7, with a possible D match to TRBD1 (7 bases). Trimming removed 3 bases from V and 6 bases from J, with 12 bases in between. The CDR3 runs to 13 residues. Germline lookup yields CDR1 LNHDA and CDR2 SQIVND (reference sequence). For the CDR3, the DNA is TGTGCCAGTAGTATCTCCAGGGGGGCCGAGCAGTACTTC. Its translation is CASSISRGAEQYF. Full variable domain (rest looked up from reference TRBV19 and TRBJ2-7): DGGITQSPKYLFRKEGQNVTLSCEQNLNHDAMYWYRQDPGQGLRLIYYSQIVNDFQKGDIAEGYSVSREKKESFPLTVTSAQKNPTAFYLCASSISRGAEQYFGPGTRLTVT.

The rearrangement uses TRBV2 and TRBJ1-1, with D maybe TRBD1 (5 bases). This CDR3 contains 16 residues. Trimming took 6 bases from V and 4 from J, leaving 21 bases between them. CDR1 and CDR2 from the germline V gene are SNHLY and FYNNEI. The CDR3 loop is CASRRWTSGKGTEAFF. In DNA form, the CDR3 reads TGTGCCAGCAGGCGTTGGACAAGCGGTAAGGGCACTGAAGCTTTCTTT. The full variable domain, in which reference TRBV2 and TRBJ1-1 provide the parts outside the CDR3, is EPEVTQTPSHQVTQMGQEVILRCVPISNHLYFYWYRQILGQKVEFLVSFYNNEISEKSEIFDDQFSVERPDGSNFTLKIRSTKLEDSAMYFCASRRWTSGKGTEAFFGQGTRLTVV.

The chain is built from TRBV27 and TRBJ2-6; no clear D. Germline assignment: CDR1 MNHEY and CDR2 SMNVEV (reference sequence). The V gene lost 3 bases and the J gene lost 2 bases, with 8 bases spanning the gap. The CDR3 totals 15 residues. CDR3 amino acids: CASSFRLAGANVLTF. CDR3 sequence (DNA): TGTGCCAGCAGTTTCCGACTCGCTGGGGCCAACGTCCTGACTTTC.

The chain carries TRBV19 and TRBJ1-1; D gene ambiguous. Trimming took 5 bases from V and 2 from J, leaving 9 bases between them. Germline CDR1 reads LNHDA; CDR2 reads SQIVND (reference sequence). The CDR3 totals 13 residues. The CDR3 reads CASSPGYNTEAFF. The DNA for the CDR3 is TGTGCCAGTAGTCCCGGTTATAACACTGAAGCTTTCTTT.

The chain is built from TRBV28 and TRBJ1-6; D is uncertain. The CDR3 runs to 13 residues. The germline CDR1 and CDR2 sequences are MDHEN and SYDVKM. Trimming left V 6 bases short and J 8 bases short, with 11 bases between. CDR3 region: CASSPPTYSPLHF. The CDR3 DNA is TGTGCCAGCAGCCCCCCGACTTATTCACCCCTCCACTTT.

The rearrangement joins TRBV6-5 to TRBJ2-7, with TRBD2 matching 12 bases. From germline, CDR1 is MNHEY and CDR2 SVGAGI. V lost 8 bases to trimming and J lost 3 bases; unmatched junction nucleotides: 8. The length of the CDR3 is 15 residues. In DNA form, the CDR3 reads TGTGCCAGCCGCGAACTAGCGGGGGGCCTCTACGAGCAGTACTTC. Translating it yields CASRELAGGLYEQYF.

The chain uses TRBV18 and TRBJ1-1; maybe TRBD1 (5 bases). The CDR3 is made up of 14 amino acids. Germline CDR1 is KGHSH and CDR2 is LQKENI. The V end lost 2 bases, the J end lost 9 bases, and 16 bases lay between the germline ends. CDR3 protein: CASSPSGSDRQAFF. The CDR3 region has the DNA TGTGCCAGCTCACCATCGGGGAGCGACAGACAAGCTTTCTTT.

This clone showed up just a few times. The rearrangement links TRBV2 to TRBJ1-4; tentative D call: TRBD1 (6 bases). CDR1 is SNHLY, CDR2 FYNNEI, per germline. V was shortened by 1 base and J by 6 bases, with 18 bases between the two germline ends. This CDR3 has 17 amino acids. As DNA, the CDR3 is TGTGCCAGCAGTGAAGGGAGGGGGAAAGCGTTATATGAAAAACTGTTTTTT. It specifies CASSEGRGKALYEKLFF.

This chain joins TRBV19 and TRBJ2-3; D ambiguous. Germline CDR1 LNHDA, CDR2 SQIVND (reference sequence). Trimming stripped 3 bases from V and 6 bases from J, with 16 bases between. The CDR3 is 15 amino acids. The CDR3: CASSIRRTRADTQYF. CDR3 DNA sequence: TGTGCCAGTAGTATCCGCCGCACCCGGGCCGATACGCAGTATTTT.

This chain uses TRBV5-1 with TRBJ2-7; the D gene could be TRBD1 or TRBD2 (5 bases each). The CDR3 runs to 15 residues. The V end was cut by 4 bases, the J end by 0 bases, with 14 bases between. Germline assignment: CDR1 SGHRS and CDR2 YFSETQ. The CDR3 region has the DNA TGCGCCAGCAGCCCCGGGACGGGTTTCTCCTACGAGCAGTACTTC. Translated: CASSPGTGFSYEQYF.

The CDR3 DNA reads TGTGCCAGCAGCCTCGGAGCCTATGGCTACACCTTC. Protein: CASSLGAYGYTF. The chain recombines TRBV5-6 with TRBJ1-2; no clear D. V was trimmed by 4 bases and J by 4 bases, leaving 8 bases between them. The CDR3 has 12 residues. Germline V gene sequence: CDR1 SGHDT, CDR2 YYEEEE.

The rearrangement joins TRBV6-5 to TRBJ2-7, with 10 bases fitting TRBD1. This CDR3 spans 15 amino acids. Losses at the gene ends were 5 bases for V and 7 bases for J; bases not matched to a gene: 11. From germline, CDR1 is MNHEY and CDR2 SVGAGI. CDR3 amino acids: CASSLRQTGGGEQYF. The CDR3, as DNA: TGTGCCAGCAGTCTACGGCAGACAGGGGGCGGGGAGCAGTACTTC.

This clone was seen only a few times. This rearrangement joins TRBV5-1 to TRBJ2-3; D not certain. CDR1 SGHRS and CDR2 YFSETQ come from the germline V gene. V lost 1 base and J lost 0, with 6 bases in between. CDR3 size: 14 residues. CDR3 amino acids: CASSLMGSTDTQYF. DNA for the CDR3: TGCGCCAGCAGCTTGATGGGTAGCACAGATACGCAGTATTTT. Using reference TRBV5-1 and TRBJ2-3 for the parts outside the CDR3, the full variable domain is KAGVTQTPRYLIKTRGQQVTLSCSPISGHRSVSWYQQTPGQGLQFLFEYFSETQRNKGNFPGRFSGRQFSNSRSEMNVSTLELGDSALYLCASSLMGSTDTQYFGPGTRLTVL.

The V and J genes are TRBV28 and TRBJ2-3; D is possibly TRBD1 or TRBD2 (6 bases each). CDR3 length: 15 residues. In germline, CDR1 is MDHEN, CDR2 SYDVKM. V lost 1 base and J 6 bases, leaving 14 bases between the germline ends. CDR3 sequence (DNA): TGTGCCAGCAGTTTATCTTGGGGGGCCGGGGATACGCAGTATTTT. Amino acid sequence: CASSLSWGAGDTQYF.

This clone has a single count. The V gene is TRBV4-3, the J gene TRBJ2-1; the D gene is possibly TRBD2 (6 bases). Germline CDR1 and CDR2: LGHNA and YSLEER. The V end lost 0 bases, the J end lost 3 bases, and 15 bases lay between the germline ends. This CDR3 spans 17 amino acids. CDR3 bases: TGCGCCAGCAGCCAAGATCCCGCGGGAAAGAGCTACAATGAGCAGTTCTTC. Protein product: CASSQDPAGKSYNEQFF.

This clone occurred a few times. The chain is built from TRBV11-1 and TRBJ2-1; TRBD1 might be the D (5 bases). Trimming pared 7 bases from V and 0 bases from J, leaving 13 bases between. The CDR3 sequence is 15 residues long. Germline CDR1 reads SGHAT; CDR2 reads FQDESV (reference sequence). The CDR3 loop is CASTPRVSSYNEQFF. CDR3 coding DNA: TGTGCCAGCACCCCCAGGGTCAGCTCCTACAATGAGCAGTTCTTC.

The chain is built from TRBV9 and TRBJ1-1; D gene ambiguous. CDR1 SGDLS and CDR2 YYNGEE come from the germline V gene. The CDR3 is made up of 15 amino acids. Trimming removed 4 bases at V and 2 bases at J, with 15 bases between. The CDR3 loop is CASSPDGGYNTEAFF. The CDR3 DNA sequence: TGTGCCAGCAGCCCAGACGGAGGATATAACACTGAAGCTTTCTTT.

This clone was found once. The chain combines TRBV5-8 with TRBJ2-5, with TRBD1 matching over 7 bases. The V gene end was trimmed by 4 bases and the J gene end by 5 bases; junction bases not matched to a gene: 14. The CDR3 consists of 16 residues. Germline CDR1 is SGHTS and CDR2 is YDEGEE. The chain's CDR3 is CASSPGQSIGSETQYF. CDR3 DNA sequence: TGTGCCAGCAGCCCGGGACAGTCGATCGGGTCGGAGACCCAGTACTTC.

This clone was counted between two and nine times. The rearrangement joins TRBV30 to TRBJ1-2, with 7 bases matching TRBD1. Looked up from germline, CDR1 is GTSNPN and CDR2 is SVGIG (reference sequence). The CDR3 runs to 13 residues. Trimming removed 2 bases from V and 1 base from J; junction bases left unmatched: 1. The CDR3 loop reads CAWSRDSNYGYTF. CDR3 bases: TGTGCCTGGAGTCGGGACAGTAACTATGGCTACACCTTC.